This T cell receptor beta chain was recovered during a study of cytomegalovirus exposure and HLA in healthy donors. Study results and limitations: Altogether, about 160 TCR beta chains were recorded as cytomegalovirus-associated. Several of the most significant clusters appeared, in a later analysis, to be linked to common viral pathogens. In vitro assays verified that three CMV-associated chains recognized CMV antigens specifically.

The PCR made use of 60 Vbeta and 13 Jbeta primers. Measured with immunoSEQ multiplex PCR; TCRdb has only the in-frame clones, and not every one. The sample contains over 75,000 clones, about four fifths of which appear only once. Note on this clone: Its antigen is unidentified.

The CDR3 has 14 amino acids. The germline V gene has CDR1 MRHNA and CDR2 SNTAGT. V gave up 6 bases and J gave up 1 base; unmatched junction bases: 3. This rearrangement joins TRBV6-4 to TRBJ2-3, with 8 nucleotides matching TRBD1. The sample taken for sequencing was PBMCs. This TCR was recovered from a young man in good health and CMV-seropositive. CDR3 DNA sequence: TGTGCCAGCAGCGAACAGGGGGGCACAGATACGCAGTATTTT. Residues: CASSEQGGTDTQYF.